This T cell receptor beta chain was recovered during a study of CD4 and CD8 cells across lung adenocarcinoma regions. Samples came from patients with localized non-small cell lung adenocarcinoma. TCRdb re-analysed the PCR reads in MiXCR, keeping a single row per CDR3 protein. The profile shows about 25,000 distinct CDR3 sequences, around half of them singletons. Germline-derived CDR1 and CDR2 are MNHNS and SASEGT. The CDR3 consists of 13 residues. Trimming removed 5 bases at V and 8 bases at J, with 15 bases between. The sequenced sample consisted of CD8+ T cells from the center of a lung tumor. This TCR was sampled from a male donor with lung adenocarcinoma. The CD4 and CD8 labels of this study may be unreliable. The chain combines TRBV6-1 with TRBJ1-2; D unclear. In nucleotides, the CDR3 is TGTGCCAGCAGTCCGGCCACCTTCGGGGGCTACACCTTC. This translates into CASSPATFGGYTF.